The rows below give T cell receptor beta chains drawn from one sample of a study of early T cells in non-severe SARS-CoV-2 infection. TCRdb itself ran the 5' RACE reads through MiXCR, one entry per CDR3 protein. The table shows about 77,000 distinct CDR3 sequences, with around 10% occurring only once. Source: whole blood, taken at baseline. These receptors all come from an adult who was a healthcare worker with PCR-confirmed SARS-CoV-2 infection or an uninfected control (not recorded which). The donor label of this sample is uncertain. The CDR3 runs from the conserved cysteine through the conserved F or W. D genes are given only for firm matches. The size field is filled for only some rows; it gives once, few, many or a size class.

clone size | J gene | D gene | V gene | CDR3 protein | CDR3 DNA
. | TRBJ1-1 | . | TRBV5-1 | CASSFTGLGNTEAFF | TGCGCCAGCAGCTTCACAGGGTTGGGGAACACTGAAGCTTTCTTT
. | TRBJ1-6 | . | TRBV28 | CASSSGSYNSPLHF | TGTGCCAGCAGTTCGGGGTCCTATAATTCACCCCTCCACTTT
few | TRBJ1-1 | . | TRBV3-1 | CASSRTLNTEAFF | TGTGCCAGCAGCCGCACATTGAACACTGAAGCTTTCTTT
. | TRBJ2-7 | . | TRBV11-2 | CASRGGKHREQYF | TGTGCCAGCAGAGGGGGGAAACATCGGGAGCAGTACTTC
many | TRBJ1-1 | . | TRBV7-6 | CASSLEATGMNTEAFF | TGTGCCAGCAGCTTAGAAGCCACAGGAATGAACACTGAAGCTTTCTTT
many | TRBJ2-1 | TRBD2 | TRBV2 | CAVPGLAVPSSYNEQFF | TGTGCCGTCCCGGGACTAGCGGTACCTAGCTCCTACAATGAGCAGTTCTTC
few | TRBJ1-2 | TRBD1 | TRBV7-2 | CASIETGGIGYTF | TGTGCCAGCATCGAGACAGGGGGTATCGGCTACACCTTC
. | TRBJ2-7 | . | TRBV11-3 | CASTGAYEQYF | TGTGCCAGCACCGGGGCGTACGAGCAGTACTTC
once | TRBJ1-1 | . | TRBV12-3/TRBV12-4 | CASDRTANTEAFF | TGTGCCAGCGATCGGACGGCGAACACTGAAGCTTTCTTT
. | TRBJ2-7 | TRBD1 | TRBV7-6 | CASSLTGGNEQYF | TGTGCCAGCAGCTTAACAGGGGGCAACGAGCAGTACTTC
few | TRBJ2-2 | . | TRBV29-1 | CSVYRNTGELFF | TGCAGCGTTTATCGTAACACCGGGGAGCTGTTTTTT
many | TRBJ1-5 | TRBD1 | TRBV12-3/TRBV12-4 | CASSRTGGQPQHF | TGTGCCAGCAGCCGGACAGGGGGCCAGCCCCAGCATTTT
few | TRBJ2-3 | . | TRBV12-3/TRBV12-4 | CASSSHPWGTSTDTQYF | TGTGCCAGCAGTTCACATCCCTGGGGAACTAGCACAGATACGCAGTATTTT
many | TRBJ2-1 | TRBD1 | TRBV7-3 | CASSSLGSDRRTYNEQFF | TGTGCCAGCAGCTCTCTCGGCTCGGACAGGCGAACTTACAATGAGCAGTTCTTC
many | TRBJ2-3 | . | TRBV21-1 | CASSKDPSGSTDTQYF | TGTGCCAGCAGCAAAGATCCTAGCGGGAGTACAGATACGCAGTATTTT
few | TRBJ1-4 | . | TRBV5-1 | CASSWDTTNEKLFF | TGCGCCAGCAGCTGGGATACAACTAATGAAAAACTGTTTTTT
. | TRBJ2-3 | TRBD2 | TRBV7-9 | CASSLGTSGGYANTQYF | TGTGCCAGCAGCTTGGGGACTAGCGGGGGGTACGCGAATACGCAGTATTTT
. | TRBJ2-7 | . | TRBV20-1 | CSARVWAEQYF | TGCAGTGCTAGAGTATGGGCCGAGCAGTACTTC
many | TRBJ1-3 | . | TRBV10-1 | CASSDENTIYF | TGCGCCAGCAGTGATGAAAACACCATATATTTT
. | TRBJ2-3 | . | TRBV12-3/TRBV12-4 | CASRQGSDTQYF | TGTGCCAGCAGGCAGGGGTCAGATACGCAGTATTTT
few | TRBJ2-1 | TRBD2 | TRBV4-2 | CASSQVVLAVDEQFF | TGTGCCAGCAGCCAAGTGGTCCTAGCGGTCGATGAGCAGTTCTTC
. | TRBJ2-3 | . | TRBV29-1 | CSVPSDTQYF | TGCAGCGTTCCGTCAGATACGCAGTATTTT